The rows below give T cell receptor beta chains drawn from one sample of a study of cytomegalovirus exposure and HLA in healthy donors. Libraries were prepared by immunoSEQ multiplex PCR; TCRdb keeps only in-frame clonotypes and omits some of them. This sample carries 150,000 to 200,000 clones, about 77% of them seen once, and the ten largest clones take roughly 9.3%. Sequenced sample: PBMCs. The receptors stem from a man aged 18 to 30 in good health and CMV-seropositive. CDR3s include the opening cysteine and the closing phenylalanine or tryptophan. Fields, in order: D gene, clone size, J gene, V gene, CDR3 DNA, CDR3 protein. A D gene is named only where the DNA matches it firmly. Not every row has a clone size; where given, it reads once, few, many or a size class.

d_gene: -; abundance: -; j_gene: TRBJ2-7; v_gene: TRBV2; CDR3nt: TGTGCCAGCAGTGATTTCGGGACCTACGAGCAGTACTTC; CDR3aa: CASSDFGTYEQYF
d_gene: -; abundance: -; j_gene: TRBJ1-2; v_gene: TRBV4-1; CDR3nt: TGCGCCAGCAGCCAAGAGGCCCGGCGGGAATACACCTTC; CDR3aa: CASSQEARREYTF
d_gene: -; abundance: once; j_gene: TRBJ2-3; v_gene: TRBV4-2; CDR3nt: TGTGCCAGCAGCCGCCAGGACTACCTAGACACAGATACGCAGTATTTT; CDR3aa: CASSRQDYLDTDTQYF
d_gene: TRBD2; abundance: few; j_gene: TRBJ2-1; v_gene: TRBV28; CDR3nt: TGTGCCAGCAGTTTATTGGCGGGAGGGCCGGGTGAGCAGTTCTTC; CDR3aa: CASSLLAGGPGEQFF
d_gene: -; abundance: few; j_gene: TRBJ1-1; v_gene: TRBV18; CDR3nt: TGTGCCAGCTCCCTCCGAGAGGGCACTGAAGCTTTCTTT; CDR3aa: CASSLREGTEAFF
d_gene: -; abundance: -; j_gene: TRBJ2-1; v_gene: TRBV18; CDR3nt: TGTGCCAGCTCACCGACGGCTAGCTACAATGAGCAGTTCTTC; CDR3aa: CASSPTASYNEQFF
d_gene: -; abundance: -; j_gene: TRBJ2-6; v_gene: TRBV6-1; CDR3nt: TGTGCCAGCAGTGACGAAGGGGTTGGGGCCAACGTCCTGACTTTC; CDR3aa: CASSDEGVGANVLTF
d_gene: -; abundance: once; j_gene: TRBJ2-1; v_gene: TRBV15; CDR3nt: TGTGCCACCAGCAGAGATGGCGGGACCGAGCAGTTCTTC; CDR3aa: CATSRDGGTEQFF
d_gene: TRBD1; abundance: -; j_gene: TRBJ1-2; v_gene: TRBV5-6; CDR3nt: TGTGCCAGCAGCCAAATTTGGACAGGGCGGAACGGCTACACCTTC; CDR3aa: CASSQIWTGRNGYTF
d_gene: -; abundance: -; j_gene: TRBJ2-7; v_gene: TRBV4-2; CDR3nt: TGTGCCAGCAGCCAACTGGCGGGTGCCGGGGGGCAGTACTTC; CDR3aa: CASSQLAGAGGQYF
d_gene: TRBD1; abundance: -; j_gene: TRBJ2-3; v_gene: TRBV6-5; CDR3nt: TGTGCCTCCCGGGACAGGGGATTAGATACGCAGTATTTT; CDR3aa: CASRDRGLDTQYF
d_gene: -; abundance: -; j_gene: TRBJ1-5; v_gene: TRBV19; CDR3nt: TGTGCCAGTAGTGTACAGGGTCCGGATCAGCCCCAGCATTTT; CDR3aa: CASSVQGPDQPQHF
d_gene: -; abundance: -; j_gene: TRBJ1-5; v_gene: TRBV6-6; CDR3nt: TGTGCCAGCAGTTACTTTTGGGGGGGCCCACAGCCCCAGCATTTT; CDR3aa: CASSYFWGGPQPQHF
d_gene: -; abundance: -; j_gene: TRBJ1-1; v_gene: TRBV5-6; CDR3nt: TGTGCCAGCAGCTTGGGGAGGGGTCGAGGAGCCCTGAACACTGAAGCTTTCTTT; CDR3aa: CASSLGRGRGALNTEAFF
d_gene: TRBD1; abundance: -; j_gene: TRBJ1-1; v_gene: TRBV6-1; CDR3nt: TGTGCCAGCAGTCGGGACAGGGCCAGAACTGAAGCTTTCTTT; CDR3aa: CASSRDRARTEAFF
d_gene: -; abundance: -; j_gene: TRBJ2-3; v_gene: TRBV7-9; CDR3nt: TGTGCCAGCAGCTTAGTGGACAGCCGCACAGATACGCAGTATTTT; CDR3aa: CASSLVDSRTDTQYF
d_gene: TRBD1; abundance: -; j_gene: TRBJ1-5; v_gene: TRBV5-6; CDR3nt: TGTGCCAGCAGCTGGGGGGGACAGGCGATTAATCAGCCCCAGCATTTT; CDR3aa: CASSWGGQAINQPQHF
d_gene: -; abundance: -; j_gene: TRBJ2-5; v_gene: TRBV7-9; CDR3nt: TGTGCCAGCAGCTTAATCGGCGGGAAGGGGCAAGAGACCCAGTACTTC; CDR3aa: CASSLIGGKGQETQYF
d_gene: TRBD2; abundance: -; j_gene: TRBJ2-3; v_gene: TRBV4-2; CDR3nt: TGTGCCAGCAGCCAGGGGGGGAGTCCAGATACGCAGTATTTT; CDR3aa: CASSQGGSPDTQYF
d_gene: -; abundance: -; j_gene: TRBJ1-2; v_gene: TRBV19; CDR3nt: TGTGCCAGTAGTATCGGGACATTCGTCTATGGCTACACCTTC; CDR3aa: CASSIGTFVYGYTF
d_gene: TRBD1; abundance: -; j_gene: TRBJ2-7; v_gene: TRBV30; CDR3nt: TGTGCCTCAACCGGACAGGGTAGATACGAGCAGTACTTC; CDR3aa: CASTGQGRYEQYF
d_gene: -; abundance: -; j_gene: TRBJ2-5; v_gene: TRBV5-4; CDR3nt: TGTGCCAGCAGCTCGCAGGGCTGGGGCCTGCCCCAAGAGACCCAGTACTTC; CDR3aa: CASSSQGWGLPQETQYF
d_gene: TRBD2; abundance: -; j_gene: TRBJ2-3; v_gene: TRBV7-9; CDR3nt: TGTGCCAGCAGATACCCCGGACTAGCGGGGGGAAGCACAGATACGCAGTATTTT; CDR3aa: CASRYPGLAGGSTDTQYF
d_gene: TRBD2; abundance: -; j_gene: TRBJ2-1; v_gene: TRBV5-1; CDR3nt: TGCGCCAGCAGCTTGGCGGCTAGCGGGAGTAATGAGCAGTTCTTC; CDR3aa: CASSLAASGSNEQFF
d_gene: TRBD1; abundance: -; j_gene: TRBJ2-2; v_gene: TRBV28; CDR3nt: TGTGCCAGCAGGACAGGGGCCGGGGAGCTGTTTTTT; CDR3aa: CASRTGAGELFF
d_gene: -; abundance: once; j_gene: TRBJ2-7; v_gene: TRBV5-6; CDR3nt: TGTGCCAGCAGCCTGGGGCTGTCAGAGCAGTACTTC; CDR3aa: CASSLGLSEQYF
d_gene: -; abundance: -; j_gene: TRBJ1-4; v_gene: TRBV27; CDR3nt: TGTGCCAGCATGGGTAGCGGGAATGAAAAACTGTTTTTT; CDR3aa: CASMGSGNEKLFF
d_gene: TRBD1; abundance: -; j_gene: TRBJ2-2; v_gene: TRBV6-6; CDR3nt: TGTGCCAGCAGTCTGGGACAGGGGGCTGCCACCGGGGAGCTGTTTTTT; CDR3aa: CASSLGQGAATGELFF
d_gene: -; abundance: -; j_gene: TRBJ2-7; v_gene: TRBV29-1; CDR3nt: TGCAGCGCCACAGAAACAGGGAGCGAGCAGTACTTC; CDR3aa: CSATETGSEQYF
d_gene: TRBD1; abundance: few; j_gene: TRBJ1-6; v_gene: TRBV11-2; CDR3nt: TGTGCCAGCAGCCCTATTACAGGGGGGACTTCACCCCTCCACTTT; CDR3aa: CASSPITGGTSPLHF
d_gene: -; abundance: few; j_gene: TRBJ1-2; v_gene: TRBV13; CDR3nt: TGTGCCAGCAGCAACTACAGGAACTATGGCTACACCTTC; CDR3aa: CASSNYRNYGYTF
d_gene: -; abundance: few; j_gene: TRBJ2-7; v_gene: TRBV5-4; CDR3nt: TGTGCCAGCAGCCCTAAGACAGACTCCTACGAGCAGTACTTC; CDR3aa: CASSPKTDSYEQYF
d_gene: TRBD2; abundance: -; j_gene: TRBJ2-3; v_gene: TRBV25-1; CDR3nt: TGTGCCAGCACGGATGGGGGGGGCACAGATACGCAGTATTTT; CDR3aa: CASTDGGGTDTQYF
d_gene: -; abundance: once; j_gene: TRBJ2-5; v_gene: TRBV28; CDR3nt: TGTGCCAGCAGTTCGGGGGTTGGCGAGACCCAGTACTTC; CDR3aa: CASSSGVGETQYF
d_gene: -; abundance: -; j_gene: TRBJ1-5; v_gene: TRBV19; CDR3nt: TGTGCCAGTAGTATAGCCGGGCAGCCCCAGCATTTT; CDR3aa: CASSIAGQPQHF
d_gene: TRBD1; abundance: -; j_gene: TRBJ2-3; v_gene: TRBV19; CDR3nt: TGTGCCAGTAGTATTATGGGGACAGGTCCAGATACGCAGTATTTT; CDR3aa: CASSIMGTGPDTQYF
d_gene: -; abundance: -; j_gene: TRBJ2-7; v_gene: TRBV27; CDR3nt: TGTGCCAGCAGTCCTGAGACAGGCCGAGTGAACGAGCAGTACTTC; CDR3aa: CASSPETGRVNEQYF
d_gene: TRBD2; abundance: -; j_gene: TRBJ2-7; v_gene: TRBV28; CDR3nt: TGTGCCAGCAGACAACGGACTAGCGGGAGGATCAACGAGCAGTACTTC; CDR3aa: CASRQRTSGRINEQYF
d_gene: -; abundance: -; j_gene: TRBJ1-3; v_gene: TRBV21-1; CDR3nt: TGTGCCAGCAGCAAAGGGGGACAGGGGTTATCCCACTCTGGAAACACCATATATTTT; CDR3aa: CASSKGGQGLSHSGNTIYF
d_gene: TRBD2; abundance: -; j_gene: TRBJ2-7; v_gene: TRBV6-1; CDR3nt: TGTGCCAGCAGCCGACTAGCGGGGTGGATAGAGCAGTACTTC; CDR3aa: CASSRLAGWIEQYF
d_gene: TRBD1; abundance: -; j_gene: TRBJ1-1; v_gene: TRBV4-1; CDR3nt: TGCGCCAGCAGCCATGGGACAGGGCCTGGAGCTTTCTTT; CDR3aa: CASSHGTGPGAFF
d_gene: -; abundance: -; j_gene: TRBJ2-1; v_gene: TRBV7-6; CDR3nt: TGTGCCAGCAGCGGGCGGGATTTGTCCTACAATGAGCAGTTCTTC; CDR3aa: CASSGRDLSYNEQFF
d_gene: -; abundance: -; j_gene: TRBJ2-7; v_gene: TRBV5-1; CDR3nt: TGCGCCAGCAGCTTCGTTAGTGGGTTCGCGGGCGAGCAGTACTTC; CDR3aa: CASSFVSGFAGEQYF
d_gene: -; abundance: -; j_gene: TRBJ1-5; v_gene: TRBV28; CDR3nt: TGTGCCAGCAGACAATTCGGGGGTCTCAATCAGCCCCAGCATTTT; CDR3aa: CASRQFGGLNQPQHF
d_gene: -; abundance: -; j_gene: TRBJ1-4; v_gene: TRBV7-2; CDR3nt: TGTGCCAGCAGCTCAGGGGAAACTAATGAAAAACTGTTTTTT; CDR3aa: CASSSGETNEKLFF
d_gene: TRBD2; abundance: -; j_gene: TRBJ2-3; v_gene: TRBV5-6; CDR3nt: TGTGCCAGCAGCTTGGGCGGGAGAGGTGGTACGCAGTATTTT; CDR3aa: CASSLGGRGGTQYF
d_gene: -; abundance: -; j_gene: TRBJ1-2; v_gene: TRBV5-4; CDR3nt: TGTGCCAGCACCAGCAAAGAGGACAGACGAGCTCACGGCTACACCTTC; CDR3aa: CASTSKEDRRAHGYTF
d_gene: -; abundance: -; j_gene: TRBJ1-1; v_gene: TRBV7-9; CDR3nt: TGTGCCAGCAGCTTATCAGGGGCTGGCGCTGAAGCTTTCTTT; CDR3aa: CASSLSGAGAEAFF
d_gene: TRBD1; abundance: few; j_gene: TRBJ1-1; v_gene: TRBV28; CDR3nt: TGTGCCAGCAGTTTATTGGACAGGGGGTGGGGATCAATGAACACTGAAGCTTTCTTT; CDR3aa: CASSLLDRGWGSMNTEAFF
d_gene: -; abundance: -; j_gene: TRBJ1-1; v_gene: TRBV6-1; CDR3nt: TGTGCCACCACGTTACGACTGCTTGAAGCTTTCTTT; CDR3aa: CATTLRLLEAFF
d_gene: -; abundance: -; j_gene: TRBJ2-7; v_gene: TRBV6-5; CDR3nt: TGTGCCAGCAGTAACCGACAGTGGAGCTCCTACGAGCAGTACTTC; CDR3aa: CASSNRQWSSYEQYF
d_gene: TRBD2; abundance: -; j_gene: TRBJ2-5; v_gene: TRBV9; CDR3nt: TGTGCCAGCAGCGACTCGGGCGCGGGAGGGAGTAAAGAGACCCAGTACTTC; CDR3aa: CASSDSGAGGSKETQYF
d_gene: -; abundance: once; j_gene: TRBJ2-7; v_gene: TRBV7-6; CDR3nt: TGTGCCAGCAGCTTAGACGCCGGGGACTCCTACGAGCAGTACTTC; CDR3aa: CASSLDAGDSYEQYF
d_gene: TRBD2; abundance: -; j_gene: TRBJ2-2; v_gene: TRBV7-7; CDR3nt: TGTGCTAGCAGCCCGGGACTAGCGGGGCCGTATGAACCCACCGGGGAGCTGTTTTTT; CDR3aa: CASSPGLAGPYEPTGELFF
d_gene: -; abundance: -; j_gene: TRBJ1-2; v_gene: TRBV2; CDR3nt: TGTGCCAGCAGACCCCAGGAACTCTCTGGCTACACCTTC; CDR3aa: CASRPQELSGYTF
d_gene: -; abundance: -; j_gene: TRBJ1-1; v_gene: TRBV28; CDR3nt: TGTGCCAGCAGTTTGAGGCCGCTGAACACTGAAGCTTTCTTT; CDR3aa: CASSLRPLNTEAFF
d_gene: -; abundance: -; j_gene: TRBJ1-1; v_gene: TRBV18; CDR3nt: TGTGCCAGCTCAGGGGGGTTGAACACTGAAGCTTTCTTT; CDR3aa: CASSGGLNTEAFF
d_gene: -; abundance: -; j_gene: TRBJ1-5; v_gene: TRBV5-8; CDR3nt: TGTGCCAGCAGCTTGAGTGGGCTCGGCAATCAGCCCCAGCATTTT; CDR3aa: CASSLSGLGNQPQHF
d_gene: -; abundance: -; j_gene: TRBJ1-1; v_gene: TRBV27; CDR3nt: TGTGCCAGCAACGCCGGCAGGGGAACGGACACTGAAGCTTTCTTT; CDR3aa: CASNAGRGTDTEAFF
d_gene: -; abundance: -; j_gene: TRBJ1-1; v_gene: TRBV5-1; CDR3nt: TGCGCCAGCAGCGTATTCAGGGCTTCCAACACTGAAGCTTTCTTT; CDR3aa: CASSVFRASNTEAFF